Following are 21 T cell receptor beta chains from one sample sequenced in a study of cytomegalovirus exposure and HLA in healthy donors. Vbeta (60) and Jbeta (13) primers were used in the PCR. Only in-frame clones appear in the TCRdb table, and some are missing; sequencing was by immunoSEQ multiplex PCR. This sample carries about 160,000 clones, 75% to 90% of them seen once, and the ten largest clones take approximately 0.87%. The specimen was PBMCs. All receptors come from a girl between 2 and 10 years old in good health and CMV-seropositive.

The genes are TRBV10-3 and TRBJ1-5; TRBD1 is a possible D gene (6 bases). The germline CDR1 and CDR2 sequences are ENHRY and SYGVKD. V lost 2 bases and J lost 0, with 17 bases in between. There are 18 residues in the CDR3. CDR3 amino acids: CAISEPAAGDYSNQPQHF. In nucleotides, the CDR3 is TGTGCCATCAGTGAGCCCGCGGCAGGGGATTATAGCAATCAGCCCCAGCATTTT.

The rearrangement uses TRBV18 and TRBJ2-7, with TRBD1 as a possible D gene (7 bases). Germline assignment: CDR1 KGHSH and CDR2 LQKENI. This CDR3 is 12 amino acids long. The V end lost 3 bases, the J end lost 7 bases, and 10 bases lay between the germline ends. CDR3 nucleotides: TGTGCCAGCTCACCCCCAGGGGGGGAGCAGTACTTC. As protein: CASSPPGGEQYF.

The rearrangement links TRBV6-1 to TRBJ2-7; no clear D. Germline V lookup: CDR1 MNHNS, CDR2 SASEGT. This CDR3 is built from 15 residues. CDR3 region: CTIEFQPVFPNEQYF. In DNA form, the CDR3 reads TGTACTATCGAATTCCAACCCGTCTTCCCGAACGAGCAGTACTTC.

The count of this clone is one. This chain connects TRBV7-9 to TRBJ1-1, with D possibly TRBD1 on 6 matching bases. Germline V lookup: CDR1 SEHNR, CDR2 FQNEAQ (reference sequence). The CDR3 loop spans 12 amino acids. Between the trimmed V and J ends, which lost 6 bases and 8 bases, there was a span of 13 bases. The CDR3 here is CASSLSQGEAFF. CDR3 sequence (DNA): TGTGCCAGCAGTCTCAGCCAGGGGGAAGCTTTCTTT.

The genes are TRBV5-6 and TRBJ2-5; 7 positions agree with TRBD2. The CDR3 extends over 15 amino acids. J gave up 4 bases and V 4 bases, and 10 bases lay outside the gene matches. Per the germline V gene, CDR1 is SGHDT and CDR2 is YYEEEE. Written as DNA, the CDR3 is TGTGCCAGCAGCCGGTCCCTCGGGAGGCGAGAGACCCAGTACTTC. This gives the protein CASSRSLGRRETQYF.

This clone has only a few counts. This chain links TRBV7-3 with TRBJ2-1; no firm D call. The CDR3 sequence is 16 residues long. Trimming pared 0 bases from V and 2 bases from J, leaving 11 bases between. CDR1 and CDR2 from the germline V gene are SGHTA and FQGTGA. CDR3 in DNA: TGTGCCAGCAGCTTAACGGGCCCAGGCCCCTACAATGAGCAGTTCTTC. It yields the protein CASSLTGPGPYNEQFF.

V and J are TRBV7-9 and TRBJ2-2, with TRBD1 identical over 7 bases. The trim removed 3 bases at V and 6 bases at J, leaving 4 bases unmatched. The CDR3 length is 14 residues. Germline lookup yields CDR1 SEHNR and CDR2 FQNEAQ (reference sequence). For the CDR3, the DNA is TGTGCCAGCAGCTTGATACAGGGGTCCGGGGAGCTGTTTTTT. Its translation is CASSLIQGSGELFF.

The chain joins TRBV30 to TRBJ1-2; 7 bases are a match to TRBD1. This CDR3 region has 15 residues. With V trimmed by 3 bases and J by 7 bases, 14 bases remained unmatched. The germline CDR1 and CDR2 sequences are GTSNPN and SVGIG (reference sequence). The CDR3 reads CAWSGGDSPLPGYTF. The CDR3 DNA reads TGTGCCTGGAGCGGAGGGGACAGCCCCCTGCCTGGCTACACCTTC. The entire variable domain, with the rest obtained from reference TRBV30 and TRBJ1-2, is as follows: SQTIHQWPATLVQPVGSPLSLECTVEGTSNPNLYWYRQAAGRGLQLLFYSVGIGQISSEVPQNLSASRPQDRQFILSSKKLLLSDSGFYLCAWSGGDSPLPGYTFGSGTRLTVV.

This clone is a singleton in its sample. The chain recombines TRBV12-5 with TRBJ2-3; no definite D call. Germline CDR1 LGHNT, CDR2 FRNRAP. The germline V and J ends were trimmed by 9 bases and 6 bases, with 16 bases remaining between them. The CDR3 is 13 residues long. The DNA for the CDR3 is TGTGCTAGCGGAGCCACGAATGGGGATACGCAGTATTTT. Translation: CASGATNGDTQYF.

The J gene is TRBJ2-5, the V gene TRBV4-1, with TRBD2 matching 9 bases. CDR3 length: 14 amino acids. V shed 6 bases and J 6 bases; nucleotides not matched to a gene: 8. Germline V gene data show CDR1 as MGHRA and CDR2 as YSYEKL. The CDR3 loop reads CASRVGTSSQTQYF. The CDR3 DNA follows: TGCGCCAGCAGGGTGGGGACTAGCTCTCAGACCCAGTACTTC.

The chain has TRBV23-1 and TRBJ2-4; 8 positions agree with TRBD2. TRBV23-1 is designated an ORF whose function remains uncertain. This CDR3 region has 16 residues. The ends lost 4 bases at V and 2 bases at J; junction bases unmatched: 7. For the CDR3, the DNA is TGCGCCAGCAGTCTCAGCGGGAGAAGGTCCAAAAACATTCAGTACTTC. It encodes CASSLSGRRSKNIQYF.

The chain couples TRBV11-2 to TRBJ2-6; a possible D gene is TRBD1 (6 bases). The CDR3 totals 16 residues. Between the trimmed V and J ends, which lost 4 bases and 1 base, there was a span of 11 bases. Per the germline V gene, CDR1 is SGHAT and CDR2 is FQNNGV. In nucleotides, the CDR3 is TGTGCCAGCAGCTACCACAGGGCATCTGGGGCCAACGTCCTGACTTTC. Translated: CASSYHRASGANVLTF.

The rearrangement links TRBV2 to TRBJ1-5; D unresolved. Germline V gene data show CDR1 as SNHLY and CDR2 as FYNNEI. V lost 7 bases and J lost 3, with 13 bases in between. CDR3 length equals 14 residues. The DNA of the CDR3 is TGTGCCAGCATGACGAATGGGCCCAATCAGCCCCAGCATTTT. As protein: CASMTNGPNQPQHF.

There are many counts of this clone. Distinct nucleotide sequences in the sample also encode this CDR3. The DNA of the CDR3 is TGTGCCAGCAGTTACTCCGGGACAGGGTCCTACGAGCAGTACTTC. As protein: CASSYSGTGSYEQYF. This sequence joins TRBV6-5 and TRBJ2-7; 9 bases map to TRBD1. V dropped 0 bases and J dropped 1; count of bases not matched to a gene: 1. The CDR3 is 15 residues long. The germline V gene encodes CDR1 MNHEY and CDR2 SVGAGI.

The chain uses TRBV6-5 and TRBJ2-1, with D maybe TRBD2 (6 bases). Germline CDR1 reads MNHEY; CDR2 reads SVGAGI. V lost 4 bases to trimming and J lost 15 bases, with 22 bases between them. This CDR3 contains 14 residues. This CDR3 is CASSSRAYGGRGFF. In nucleotides, the CDR3 is TGTGCCAGCAGTTCTCGAGCGTACGGGGGAAGGGGGTTCTTC.

The genes are TRBV5-1 and TRBJ2-1; no definite D call. Per the germline V gene, CDR1 is SGHRS and CDR2 is YFSETQ. Trimming stripped 2 bases from V and 0 bases from J, with 9 bases between. This CDR3 has 15 residues. The CDR3 region is CASSFDSSSYNEQFF. Here the CDR3 DNA reads TGCGCCAGCAGCTTTGACTCGAGCTCCTACAATGAGCAGTTCTTC.

This clone was seen just once. The chain uses TRBV6-5 and TRBJ2-2; possible D gene TRBD1, 6 bases. The CDR3 has 16 amino acids. CDR1 is MNHEY, CDR2 SVGAGI, per germline. Deletions cut 4 bases from V and 2 bases from J, with 14 bases between. CDR3 residues: CASSWDTGTNTGELFF. The CDR3 DNA reads as TGTGCCAGCAGTTGGGACACTGGGACCAACACCGGGGAGCTGTTTTTT.

The V gene is TRBV7-6, the J gene TRBJ1-1, with 8 bases aligning to TRBD1. Germline CDR1 SGHVS, CDR2 FNYEAQ. V trimming: 1 base; J trimming: 10 bases; junction bases outside the gene matches: 8. CDR3 length: 14 residues. The CDR3 nucleotides read TGTGCCAGCAGCTTAGAGGACAGGGTGGTCGGAGCTTTCTTT. It specifies CASSLEDRVVGAFF.

This chain uses TRBV2 with TRBJ1-3; 9 bases map to TRBD1. CDR3 length: 18 amino acids. CDR1 is SNHLY and CDR2 is FYNNEI in the germline V gene. V was pared by 0 bases and J by 1 base, with 7 bases of the junction left unmatched. CDR3 DNA: TGTGCCAGCAGTGAAGCCATACAGGGGGCGCATTCTGGAAACACCATATATTTT. Its protein product is CASSEAIQGAHSGNTIYF. The complete variable domain, with remaining parts taken from reference TRBV2 and TRBJ1-3, reads EPEVTQTPSHQVTQMGQEVILRCVPISNHLYFYWYRQILGQKVEFLVSFYNNEISEKSEIFDDQFSVERPDGSNFTLKIRSTKLEDSAMYFCASSEAIQGAHSGNTIYFGEGSWLTVV.

The rearrangement uses TRBV25-1 and TRBJ1-2; the match to TRBD1 covers 8 bases. The CDR3 runs 12 residues. Germline values: CDR1 MGHDK, CDR2 SYGVNS. V gave up 5 bases and J gave up 4 bases; unmatched junction bases: 0. The DNA for the CDR3 is TGTGCCAGCAGTACAGGGGGCTATGGCTACACCTTC. As protein: CASSTGGYGYTF.

The chain employs TRBV28 and TRBJ1-4; D gene unclear. The V end was cut by 11 bases, the J end by 3 bases, with 4 bases between. This CDR3 is 10 amino acids long. The germline CDR1 and CDR2 sequences are MDHEN and SYDVKM. Written as DNA, the CDR3 is TGTGCCGACTCTAATGAAAAACTGTTTTTT. Its protein product is CADSNEKLFF.